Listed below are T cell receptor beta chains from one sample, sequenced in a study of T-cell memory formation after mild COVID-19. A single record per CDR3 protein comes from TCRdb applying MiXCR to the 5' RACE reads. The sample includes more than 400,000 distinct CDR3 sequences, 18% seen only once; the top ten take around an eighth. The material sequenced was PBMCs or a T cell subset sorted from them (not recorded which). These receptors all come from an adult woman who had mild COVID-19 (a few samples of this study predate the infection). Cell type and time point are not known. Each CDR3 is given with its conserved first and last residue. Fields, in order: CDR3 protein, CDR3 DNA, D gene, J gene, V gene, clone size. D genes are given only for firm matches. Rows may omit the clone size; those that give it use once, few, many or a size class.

CDR3 protein: CASSLVGDSNQPQHF
CDR3 DNA: TGCGCCAGCAGCTTGGTAGGGGATAGCAATCAGCCCCAGCATTTT
D gene: .
J gene: TRBJ1-5
V gene: TRBV5-1
clone size: many

CDR3 protein: CASSFSSGILDEQFF
CDR3 DNA: TGTGCCAGCAGCTTTTCCAGCGGGATTTTAGATGAGCAGTTCTTC
D gene: TRBD2
J gene: TRBJ2-1
V gene: TRBV11-3
clone size: .

CDR3 protein: CASSERGLAETQYF
CDR3 DNA: TGTGCCAGCAGTGAGAGGGGCTTAGCAGAGACCCAGTACTTC
D gene: .
J gene: TRBJ2-5
V gene: TRBV2
clone size: few

CDR3 protein: CASSRAGSGGTSTDTQYF
CDR3 DNA: TGCGCCAGCAGCAGAGCGGGTAGCGGGGGAACTAGCACAGATACGCAGTATTTT
D gene: TRBD2
J gene: TRBJ2-3
V gene: TRBV5-1
clone size: .

CDR3 protein: CASNSPNQPQHF
CDR3 DNA: TGTGCCAGCAATAGCCCTAATCAGCCCCAGCATTTT
D gene: .
J gene: TRBJ1-5
V gene: TRBV6-6
clone size: .

CDR3 protein: CASSRIGGSGANVLTF
CDR3 DNA: TGTGCCAGCAGCCGGATAGGGGGCTCTGGGGCCAACGTCCTGACTTTC
D gene: .
J gene: TRBJ2-6
V gene: TRBV12-3/TRBV12-4
clone size: .

CDR3 protein: CASSTQRTGFPRDTQYF
CDR3 DNA: TGTGCCAGCAGCACCCAGCGGACGGGTTTTCCCAGGGATACGCAGTATTTT
D gene: .
J gene: TRBJ2-3
V gene: TRBV14
clone size: few

CDR3 protein: CASSPDRDSPLHF
CDR3 DNA: TGTGCCAGCAGTCCGGACAGAGATTCACCCCTCCACTTT
D gene: .
J gene: TRBJ1-6
V gene: TRBV12-3/TRBV12-4
clone size: many

CDR3 protein: CASTRTSGQESQYF
CDR3 DNA: TGTGCCAGCACCAGGACTAGCGGCCAAGAGTCCCAGTACTTC
D gene: TRBD2
J gene: TRBJ2-5
V gene: TRBV6-6
clone size: .

CDR3 protein: CASSQDIGAVKLFF
CDR3 DNA: TGTGCCAGCAGCCAAGATATCGGGGCGGTAAAACTGTTTTTT
D gene: .
J gene: TRBJ1-4
V gene: TRBV3-1
clone size: .

CDR3 protein: CATRLGHRTDTQYF
CDR3 DNA: TGTGCCACCCGCCTCGGACACCGCACAGATACGCAGTATTTT
D gene: .
J gene: TRBJ2-3
V gene: TRBV15
clone size: .

CDR3 protein: CASSYIPGDEQFF
CDR3 DNA: TGTGCCAGCAGTTATATCCCAGGCGATGAGCAGTTCTTC
D gene: .
J gene: TRBJ2-1
V gene: TRBV5-4
clone size: .

CDR3 protein: CASSQGLSGRAGYNEQFF
CDR3 DNA: TGCGCCAGCAGCCAAGGTCTTAGCGGGAGGGCCGGGTACAATGAGCAGTTCTTC
D gene: TRBD2
J gene: TRBJ2-1
V gene: TRBV4-1
clone size: .

CDR3 protein: CASSQVDRSGETQYF
CDR3 DNA: TGCGCCAGCAGCCAAGTCGACAGGTCCGGGGAGACCCAGTACTTC
D gene: .
J gene: TRBJ2-5
V gene: TRBV4-3
clone size: few

CDR3 protein: CASSLPGTSGYYNEQFF
CDR3 DNA: TGTGCCAGCAGCTTACCGGGGACTAGCGGGTACTACAATGAGCAGTTCTTC
D gene: TRBD2
J gene: TRBJ2-1
V gene: TRBV7-2
clone size: many

CDR3 protein: CASSLDRLQPQHF
CDR3 DNA: TGTGCCAGCAGCTTAGACAGGTTGCAGCCCCAGCATTTT
D gene: .
J gene: TRBJ1-5
V gene: TRBV7-2
clone size: few

CDR3 protein: CATSRRVRGLLPQETQYF
CDR3 DNA: TGTGCCACCAGCAGACGTGTCCGGGGGTTACTACCGCAAGAGACCCAGTACTTC
D gene: .
J gene: TRBJ2-5
V gene: TRBV15
clone size: .

CDR3 protein: CASSFSDGIAVSPTNEKLFF
CDR3 DNA: TGCGCCAGCAGCTTTTCGGATGGTATCGCGGTATCGCCAACTAATGAAAAACTGTTTTTT
D gene: .
J gene: TRBJ1-4
V gene: TRBV5-1
clone size: .

CDR3 protein: CASSPRGLSYEQYF
CDR3 DNA: TGTGCCAGCAGTCCGAGGGGGCTCTCCTACGAGCAGTACTTC
D gene: TRBD1
J gene: TRBJ2-7
V gene: TRBV6-2/TRBV6-3
clone size: few

CDR3 protein: CASSFAQTGEAF
CDR3 DNA: TGTGCCAGCAGTTTTGCCCAGACAGGGGAAGCCTTC
D gene: TRBD1
J gene: TRBJ1-2
V gene: TRBV28
clone size: .

CDR3 protein: CARSYTNTGELFF
CDR3 DNA: TGCGCCAGGTCGTACACGAACACCGGGGAGCTGTTTTTT
D gene: .
J gene: TRBJ2-2
V gene: TRBV10-2
clone size: .

CDR3 protein: CASGQAPSSEQFF
CDR3 DNA: TGTGCCAGCGGGCAGGCACCTTCAAGTGAGCAGTTCTTC
D gene: .
J gene: TRBJ2-1
V gene: TRBV6-4
clone size: .

CDR3 protein: CSASRLGTQYF
CDR3 DNA: TGCAGTGCTAGTAGGCTCGGGACGCAGTATTTT
D gene: .
J gene: TRBJ2-3
V gene: TRBV20-1
clone size: .

CDR3 protein: CASSVATSGGQETQYF
CDR3 DNA: TGTGCCAGCAGCGTAGCTACTAGCGGGGGGCAAGAGACCCAGTACTTC
D gene: TRBD2
J gene: TRBJ2-5
V gene: TRBV9
clone size: few

CDR3 protein: CATSRDPGALDTQYF
CDR3 DNA: TGTGCCACCAGCAGAGATCCGGGGGCCCTGGATACGCAGTATTTT
D gene: .
J gene: TRBJ2-3
V gene: TRBV15
clone size: .

CDR3 protein: CASSLFRENTEAFF
CDR3 DNA: TGTGCCAGCAGTTTATTTCGGGAGAACACTGAAGCTTTCTTT
D gene: .
J gene: TRBJ1-1
V gene: TRBV12-3/TRBV12-4
clone size: .

CDR3 protein: CASSSNYNEQFF
CDR3 DNA: TGTGCCAGCAGTTCTAACTACAATGAGCAGTTCTTC
D gene: .
J gene: TRBJ2-1
V gene: TRBV12-3/TRBV12-4
clone size: .

CDR3 protein: CASSEVETGDYEQYF
CDR3 DNA: TGTGCCAGCAGTGAAGTCGAGACAGGTGACTACGAGCAGTACTTC
D gene: .
J gene: TRBJ2-7
V gene: TRBV6-1
clone size: .

CDR3 protein: CASSLLPGLIRTDTQYF
CDR3 DNA: TGTGCCAGCAGCTTACTCCCGGGACTAATCCGCACAGATACGCAGTATTTT
D gene: TRBD2
J gene: TRBJ2-3
V gene: TRBV7-2
clone size: few

CDR3 protein: CSLDGVVHTEALF
CDR3 DNA: TGCAGTCTCGACGGGGTGGTTCACACTGAAGCTTTATTT
D gene: .
J gene: TRBJ1-1
V gene: TRBV20-1
clone size: .

CDR3 protein: CATRPGGGEQYF
CDR3 DNA: TGTGCCACCCGTCCCGGAGGGGGCGAGCAGTACTTC
D gene: .
J gene: TRBJ2-7
V gene: TRBV6-2/TRBV6-3
clone size: few

CDR3 protein: CASSEHAPEFF
CDR3 DNA: TGTGCCAGCAGTGAACATGCCCCGGAGTTCTTC
D gene: .
J gene: TRBJ2-1
V gene: TRBV2
clone size: medium-sized

CDR3 protein: CASSAGQGLTLHF
CDR3 DNA: TGTGCCAGCAGCGCTGGACAGGGACTCACCCTCCACTTT
D gene: TRBD1
J gene: TRBJ1-6
V gene: TRBV7-9
clone size: .

CDR3 protein: CASSFEANSPLHF
CDR3 DNA: TGCGCCAGCAGCTTCGAGGCTAATTCACCCCTCCACTTT
D gene: .
J gene: TRBJ1-6
V gene: TRBV5-1
clone size: .

CDR3 protein: CASSLGWGAQETQYF
CDR3 DNA: TGTGCCAGCAGCTTAGGATGGGGCGCCCAAGAGACCCAGTACTTC
D gene: .
J gene: TRBJ2-5
V gene: TRBV7-8
clone size: .

CDR3 protein: CSAKRTGGETDTQYF
CDR3 DNA: TGCAGTGCTAAGCGGACAGGGGGCGAAACAGATACGCAGTATTTT
D gene: TRBD1
J gene: TRBJ2-3
V gene: TRBV20-1
clone size: .

CDR3 protein: CASSTRTGANTGELFF
CDR3 DNA: TGTGCCAGCAGTACTCGGACAGGGGCGAACACCGGGGAGCTGTTTTTT
D gene: TRBD1
J gene: TRBJ2-2
V gene: TRBV6-2/TRBV6-3
clone size: .

CDR3 protein: CASSIRGKQSTSSYEQYF
CDR3 DNA: TGTGCCAGTAGTATAAGGGGTAAACAATCCACCTCCTCCTACGAGCAGTACTTC
D gene: .
J gene: TRBJ2-7
V gene: TRBV19
clone size: .